This passage covers 3 T cell receptor beta chains from one sample sequenced in a study of blood T cell repertoires in COVID-19 (dated by TCRdb to the early 2020s). Libraries were prepared through the immunoSEQ multiplex PCR assay. In TCRdb, the immuneACCESS table is reduced to in-frame sequences with V and J assigned. These tables do not hold every clone; where another copy was compared, an unresolved V gene accounts for under half, and the others remain unexplained. In all, the sample holds roughly 700,000 clones, and 80% to 90% of those were seen once. The ten largest clones take up approximately 0.3% of the sample. The sequenced material came from peripheral blood. These TCRs come from a woman between 18 and 29 years old with acute or convalescent COVID-19.

The rearrangement uses TRBV4-1 and TRBJ2-7; D may be TRBD2 (6 bases). Germline lookup yields CDR1 MGHRA and CDR2 YSYEKL. V lost 1 base to trimming and J lost 4 bases, with 17 bases between them. This CDR3 region has 16 residues. The CDR3 bases are TGCGCCAGCAGCCAAGGCCCAGACCGGGGGTTATACGAGCAGTACTTC. Encoded protein: CASSQGPDRGLYEQYF.

V gene TRBV30 combines with J gene TRBJ1-1, with D hard to call. V gave up 2 bases and J gave up 4 bases, with 20 bases separating them. Germline V lookup: CDR1 GTSNPN, CDR2 SVGIG (reference sequence). This CDR3 is built from 16 residues. The CDR3 spells CAWSSPVGPGFTEAFF. The CDR3 coding sequence is TGTGCCTGGAGTTCACCAGTGGGTCCCGGGTTCACTGAAGCTTTCTTT.

The chain is built from TRBV5-4 and TRBJ2-2; 9 bases map to TRBD1. Germline values: CDR1 SGHNT, CDR2 YYREEE (reference sequence). This CDR3 comprises 16 residues. The V segment lost 5 bases and the J segment 4 bases; nucleotides outside the gene matches: 9. The CDR3 region has the DNA TGTGCCAGCAGAGCCCCGGGACAGGGACTCACCGGGGAGCTGTTTTTT. Translated: CASRAPGQGLTGELFF.